The 3 T cell receptor beta chains below all came from one sample that was sequenced in a study of CD4+ T cells in melanoma. Generated by immunoSEQ multiplex PCR, the TCRdb table keeps only in-frame clones and is missing some. The profile shows about 140,000 clones, nearly 95% of them singletons. Receptors were obtained from a human donor with melanoma.

This chain uses TRBV6-5 with TRBJ1-2; TRBD1 matches 8 bases. The CDR3 has 14 amino acids. In germline, CDR1 is MNHEY, CDR2 SVGAGI. V lost 6 bases to trimming and J lost 2 bases; unmatched junction nucleotides: 5. CDR3 region: CASRRTGPNYGYTF. The CDR3 coding sequence is TGTGCCAGCAGACGGACAGGGCCCAACTATGGCTACACCTTC.

This sequence joins TRBV19 and TRBJ1-2; 8 nucleotides agree with TRBD1. Looked up from germline, CDR1 is LNHDA and CDR2 is SQIVND (reference sequence). The CDR3 covers 15 residues. After removal of 6 bases from V and 1 base from J, the junction contained 7 bases not matched to a gene. This chain's CDR3 is CASSTPGGSNYGYTF. As DNA, the CDR3 is TGTGCCAGTAGCACTCCAGGGGGCAGTAACTATGGCTACACCTTC.

The V and J genes are TRBV11-1 and TRBJ2-5; D is perhaps TRBD1 (6 bases). Germline V gene data show CDR1 as SGHAT and CDR2 as FQDESV (reference sequence). The CDR3 has 15 residues. V lost 3 bases to trimming and J lost 4 bases, with 15 bases between them. CDR3 protein: CASSLSSNRAETQYF. CDR3 sequence (DNA): TGTGCCAGCAGCTTGAGCTCTAACAGGGCAGAGACCCAGTACTTC.